This TCR beta chain was captured in a study of blood T cells in healthy people across ages. The donors, aged roughly 6 to 90, were healthy Caucasians from Russia. CDR3 length: 15 residues. Germline-derived CDR1 and CDR2 are MNHNY and SVGAGI (reference sequence). Sample-barcoded 5' priming and a J-beta primer mix drove a second PCR of about 6 to 12 cycles. MiXCR, applied by TCRdb to the 5' RACE reads, yields one record per CDR3 protein. The sample includes roughly 1,300,000 distinct CDR3 sequences, 55% to 75% of them seen just once. Sample: blood. This clonotype was obtained from a man between 18 and 29 years old in good health. J is TRBJ2-5 and V is TRBV6-6, with TRBD2 identical over 10 bases. The J call may be faulty, since TRBJ2-7 better matches the DNA end. The CDR3 is CAASLLAGALYEQYF. The DNA for the CDR3 is TGTGCCGCCAGCCTGCTAGCGGGGGCCCTCTACGAGCAGTACTTC.